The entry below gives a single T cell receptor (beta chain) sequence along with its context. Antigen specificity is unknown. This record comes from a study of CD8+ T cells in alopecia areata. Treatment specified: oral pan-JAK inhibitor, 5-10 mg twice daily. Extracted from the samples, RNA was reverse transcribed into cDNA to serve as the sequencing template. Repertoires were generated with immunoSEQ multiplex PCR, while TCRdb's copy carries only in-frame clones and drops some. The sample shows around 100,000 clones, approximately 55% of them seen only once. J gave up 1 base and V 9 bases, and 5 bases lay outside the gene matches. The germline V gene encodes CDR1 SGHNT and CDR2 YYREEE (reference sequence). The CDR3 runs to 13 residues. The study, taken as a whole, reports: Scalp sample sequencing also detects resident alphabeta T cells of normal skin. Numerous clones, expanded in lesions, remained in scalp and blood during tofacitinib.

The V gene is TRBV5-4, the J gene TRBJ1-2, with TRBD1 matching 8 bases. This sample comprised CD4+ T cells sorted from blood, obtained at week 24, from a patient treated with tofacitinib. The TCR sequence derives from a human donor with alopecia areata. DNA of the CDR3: TGTGCCACGAGGACAGGGCATAACTATGGCTACACCTTC. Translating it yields CATRTGHNYGYTF. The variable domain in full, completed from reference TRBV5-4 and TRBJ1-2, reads ETGVTQSPTHLIKTRGQQVTLRCSSQSGHNTVSWYQQALGQGPQFIFQYYREEENGRGNFPPRFSGLQFPNYSSELNVNALELDDSALYLCATRTGHNYGYTFGSGTRLTVV.